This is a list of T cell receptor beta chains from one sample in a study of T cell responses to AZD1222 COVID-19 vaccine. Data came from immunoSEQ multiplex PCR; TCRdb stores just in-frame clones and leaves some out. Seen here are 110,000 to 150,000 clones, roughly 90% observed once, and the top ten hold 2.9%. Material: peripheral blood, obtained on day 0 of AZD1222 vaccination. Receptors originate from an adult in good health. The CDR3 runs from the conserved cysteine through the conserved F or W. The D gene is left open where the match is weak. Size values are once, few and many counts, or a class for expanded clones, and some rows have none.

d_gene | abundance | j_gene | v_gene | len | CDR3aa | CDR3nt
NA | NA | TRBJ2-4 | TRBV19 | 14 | CASSIALLGDIQYF | TGTGCCAGTAGTATAGCCCTGTTAGGGGACATTCAGTACTTC
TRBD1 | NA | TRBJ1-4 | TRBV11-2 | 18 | CASSLDLQGGSTNEKLFF | TGTGCCAGCAGCTTAGATCTGCAGGGGGGATCAACTAATGAAAAACTGTTTTTT
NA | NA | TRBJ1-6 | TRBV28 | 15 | CASSLWAGRISPLHF | TGTGCCAGCAGTTTATGGGCAGGGAGAATTTCACCCCTCCACTTT
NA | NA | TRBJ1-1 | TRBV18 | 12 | CASSHGNTEAFF | TGTGCCAGCTCACATGGAAACACTGAAGCTTTCTTT
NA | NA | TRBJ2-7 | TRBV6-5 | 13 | CASVGREAYEQYF | TGTGCCAGCGTCGGCAGGGAGGCCTACGAGCAGTACTTC
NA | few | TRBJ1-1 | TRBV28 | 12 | CASSYLLPEAFF | TGTGCCAGCAGTTATTTATTACCTGAAGCTTTCTTT
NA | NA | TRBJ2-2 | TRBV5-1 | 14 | CASQYGPSAGELFF | TGCGCCAGCCAGTATGGACCTTCGGCCGGGGAGCTGTTTTTT
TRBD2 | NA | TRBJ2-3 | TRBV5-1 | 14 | CASSLGTTTDTQYF | TGCGCCAGCAGCCTAGGGACTACGACAGATACGCAGTATTTT
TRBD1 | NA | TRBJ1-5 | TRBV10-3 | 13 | CAIRGGAGQPQHF | TGTGCCATCAGAGGGGGCGCCGGCCAGCCCCAGCATTTT
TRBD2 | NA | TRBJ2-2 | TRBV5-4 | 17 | CASSLAGGGPQTGELFF | TGTGCCAGCAGCTTGGCCGGGGGGGGGCCCCAAACCGGGGAGCTGTTTTTT
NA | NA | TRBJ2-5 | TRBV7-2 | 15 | CASSLDGLLSETQYF | TGTGCCAGCAGCTTAGATGGACTCCTATCGGAGACCCAGTACTTC
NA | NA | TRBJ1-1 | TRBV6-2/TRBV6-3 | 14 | CASSWQGMNTEAFF | TGTGCCAGCAGTTGGCAGGGCATGAACACTGAAGCTTTCTTT
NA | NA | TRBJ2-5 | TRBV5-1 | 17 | CASSSGGGTGGQETQYF | TGCGCCAGCAGCTCGGGAGGTGGGACAGGCGGACAAGAGACCCAGTACTTC
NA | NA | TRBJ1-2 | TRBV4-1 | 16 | CASSQVWDPKDYGYTF | TGCGCCAGCAGCCAAGTGTGGGACCCAAAGGACTATGGCTACACCTTC
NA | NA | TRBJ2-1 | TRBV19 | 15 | CASSIALRAGQEQFF | TGTGCCAGTAGTATAGCCCTCCGTGCGGGGCAGGAGCAGTTCTTC
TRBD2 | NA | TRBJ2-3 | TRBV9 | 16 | CASSQGTSGHTDTQYF | TGTGCCAGCAGCCAAGGGACTAGCGGTCACACAGATACGCAGTATTTT
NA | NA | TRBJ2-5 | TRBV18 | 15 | CASSPRESPQETQYF | TGTGCCAGCTCACCCCGGGAGTCCCCGCAAGAGACCCAGTACTTC
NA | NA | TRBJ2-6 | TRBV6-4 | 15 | CASSDSGPGANVLTF | TGTGCCAGCAGTGACTCAGGGCCTGGGGCCAACGTCCTGACTTTC
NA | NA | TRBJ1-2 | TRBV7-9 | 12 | CASSPVPRGYTF | TGTGCCAGCAGCCCCGTGCCCCGGGGCTACACCTTC
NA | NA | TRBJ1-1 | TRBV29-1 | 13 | CSVPRETNTEAFF | TGCAGCGTCCCCCGGGAAACGAACACTGAAGCTTTCTTT
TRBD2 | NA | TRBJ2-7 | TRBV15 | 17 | CATSRGGSGGHSYEQYF | TGTGCCACCAGCAGAGGTGGTAGCGGGGGCCACTCCTACGAGCAGTACTTC
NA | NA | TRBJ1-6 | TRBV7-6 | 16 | CASSLRGGTQDSPLHF | TGTGCCAGCAGCTTACGTGGAGGGACACAGGATTCACCCCTCCACTTT
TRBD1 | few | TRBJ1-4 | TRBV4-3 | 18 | CASSQEWGLTGGNEKLFF | TGCGCCAGCAGCCAAGAATGGGGACTTACAGGGGGTAATGAAAAACTGTTTTTT
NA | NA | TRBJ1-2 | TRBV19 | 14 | CASSVAGWGYGYTF | TGTGCCAGTAGTGTCGCCGGCTGGGGATATGGCTACACCTTC
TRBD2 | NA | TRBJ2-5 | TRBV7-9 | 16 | CASSAPSGGYQETQYF | TGTGCCAGCAGCGCTCCTAGCGGGGGGTACCAAGAGACCCAGTACTTC
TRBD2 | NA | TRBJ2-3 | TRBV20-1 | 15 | CSASILRGGSDTQYF | TGCAGTGCTAGTATTCTGCGGGGGGGTTCAGATACGCAGTATTTT
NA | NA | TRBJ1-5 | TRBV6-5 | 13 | CASKGKSNQPQHF | TGTGCCAGCAAAGGGAAGAGCAATCAGCCCCAGCATTTT
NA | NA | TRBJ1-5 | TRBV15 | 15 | CATSNRQATNQPQHF | TGTGCCACCAGCAACCGACAGGCTACCAATCAGCCCCAGCATTTT
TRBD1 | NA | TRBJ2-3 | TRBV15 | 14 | CATDDRASTDTQYF | TGTGCCACCGACGACAGGGCATCCACAGATACGCAGTATTTT
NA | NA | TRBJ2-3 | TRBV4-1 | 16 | CASSQRTVSSTDTQYF | TGCGCCAGCAGCCAAAGGACAGTCTCCAGCACAGATACGCAGTATTTT
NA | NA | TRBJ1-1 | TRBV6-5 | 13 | CASSLTANTEAFF | TGTGCCAGCAGTTTAACCGCGAACACTGAAGCTTTCTTT
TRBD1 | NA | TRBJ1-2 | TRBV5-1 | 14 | CASSLARGLYGYTF | TGCGCCAGCAGCTTGGCAAGGGGGCTCTATGGCTACACCTTC
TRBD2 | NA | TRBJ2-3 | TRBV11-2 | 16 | CASRTRLAGVIDTQYF | TGTGCCAGCAGAACCCGACTAGCGGGAGTAATAGATACGCAGTATTTT
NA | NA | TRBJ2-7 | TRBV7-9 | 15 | CASSQSRWGESEQYF | TGTGCCAGCAGCCAGAGTAGGTGGGGGGAAAGCGAGCAGTACTTC
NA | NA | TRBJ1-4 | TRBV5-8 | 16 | CASSLEVAGINEKLFF | TGTGCCAGCAGCTTGGAAGTCGCAGGAATTAATGAAAAACTGTTTTTT
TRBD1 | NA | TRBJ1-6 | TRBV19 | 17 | CASSILSRGTEESPLHF | TGTGCCAGTAGTATACTAAGTCGGGGGACAGAAGAATCACCCCTCCACTTT
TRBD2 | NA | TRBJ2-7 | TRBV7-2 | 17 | CASSSAGGLAGPQEQYF | TGTGCCAGCAGCTCCGCTGGAGGCCTAGCGGGGCCTCAAGAGCAGTACTTC